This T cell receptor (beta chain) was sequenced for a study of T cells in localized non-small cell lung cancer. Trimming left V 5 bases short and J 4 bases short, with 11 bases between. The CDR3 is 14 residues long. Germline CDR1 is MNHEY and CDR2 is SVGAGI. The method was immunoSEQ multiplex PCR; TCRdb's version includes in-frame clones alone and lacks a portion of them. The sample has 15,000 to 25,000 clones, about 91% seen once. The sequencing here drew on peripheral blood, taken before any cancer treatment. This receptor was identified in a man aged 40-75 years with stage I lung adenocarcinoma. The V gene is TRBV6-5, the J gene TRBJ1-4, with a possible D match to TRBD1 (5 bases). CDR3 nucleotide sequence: TGTGCCAGCAGTGCCGGGGGTCTTAATGAAAAACTGTTTTTT. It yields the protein CASSAGGLNEKLFF.